This T cell receptor (beta chain) comes out of a study of cytomegalovirus exposure and HLA in healthy donors. This clone is categorized as medium-sized. Antigen specificity is unknown. Regarding the study as a whole: In the 120 validation repertoires, more than 85% of cluster scores exceeded 0, per a later analysis. Specific recognition of CMV antigens was confirmed in vitro for a few chains (all CMV-associated). The study designated 160 or so TCR beta chains cytomegalovirus-associated.

Sequencing used immunoSEQ multiplex PCR; TCRdb keeps in-frame clones, though not all of them. The sample holds some 90,000 clones, 70% to 90% seen once. The CDR3 is 15 amino acids. CDR1 is LGHNA, CDR2 YNFKEQ, per germline. V trimming: 1 base; J trimming: 0 bases; junction bases outside the gene matches: 0. Material: PBMCs. The chain joins TRBV4-2 to TRBJ2-7; 10 bases fit TRBD2. The receptor was derived from a woman aged 25 to 39 in good health and CMV-seronegative. The CDR3 nucleotides read TGTGCCAGCAGCCAAGGACTAGCGGGCTCCTACGAGCAGTACTTC. Translation gives CASSQGLAGSYEQYF.